This T cell receptor beta chain was retrieved from a study of CXCR3-negative and CXCR3-positive naive CD8 T cells. For the study at large: Every library held about 1.5 +/- 0.3 million TRB reads, and the total came to roughly 140 million.

Comments on this clonotype: The antigen is unknown.

Via 5' RACE with UMI labels, TRB cDNA libraries were prepared. TCRdb reprocessed the 5' RACE reads and reports one entry per CDR3 protein, with no DNA. The sample data list approximately 47,000 distinct CDR3 sequences. Each CD8+ T cell subset was sorted in triplicate, around 300,000 cells each. Naive CD8+ T cells showed CD45RO-CCR7+CD27+CD95-. This CDR3 region has 17 residues. CDR1 and CDR2 (germline): MDHEN, SYDVKM. Study-wide results and limits: Memory cells showed distinct TRBV-TRBJ patterns, while the two naive subsets matched.

This receptor was obtained from a human donor in good health. Some clones in this sample may be carry-over from other donors' samples. Sequenced material: naive CXCR3- CD8+ T cells from blood. The sample's subset: CD45RO-CCR7+CD27+CD95- naive CD8+ T cells lacking CXCR3 (TNR3-). The chain uses TRBV28 and TRBJ2-2; as DNA is missing, the TRBD2 call by TCRdb cannot be tested. CDR3 region: CASTSTSGGPLPGELFF.